This TCR beta chain is from a study of T-cell memory formation after mild COVID-19. This clonotype was found a few times. Each CDR3 protein is one row after TCRdb ran MiXCR on the 5' RACE reads. Seen here are fewer than 350,000 distinct CDR3 sequences, approximately 19% observed once, and the top ten hold more than 20%. This clonotype originated in a man aged 18 to 30 who had mild COVID-19 (a few samples of this study predate the infection). Cell type and time point are not known. Sequencing input: PBMCs or a T cell subset sorted from them (not recorded which).

The DNA for the CDR3 is TGCGCCAGCAGCTTGGGCCGAGCGGGGCCCACAGATACGCAGTATTTT. Its protein product is CASSLGRAGPTDTQYF. This chain uses TRBV5-1 with TRBJ2-3; 7 nucleotides agree with TRBD2. The V gene's germline CDR1 is SGHRS and CDR2 YFSETQ. Losses at the gene ends were 0 bases for V and 2 bases for J; bases not matched to a gene: 6. This CDR3 spans 16 amino acids. Looking up the rest from reference TRBV5-1 and TRBJ2-3 gives the full variable domain: KAGVTQTPRYLIKTRGQQVTLSCSPISGHRSVSWYQQTPGQGLQFLFEYFSETQRNKGNFPGRFSGRQFSNSRSEMNVSTLELGDSALYLCASSLGRAGPTDTQYFGPGTRLTVL.